This T cell receptor (beta chain) was sequenced for a study of a mutant IDH1 vaccine in newly diagnosed glioma. For the study at large: Of treated patients, 62.5% were men and approximately 40% women, averaging 40.4 years. Before enrollment, the patients had been treated with radiotherapy alone, temozolomide alone, or both together. Most of them had received both.

Regarding time point: baseline, week 1 (first vaccination visit). Indicated treatment: pre-vaccination baseline after standard-of-care therapy. Donors' newly diagnosed IDH1-mutant WHO grade 3 or 4 astrocytomas lacked nuclear ATRX. Regarding this clone: Antigen: not known.

Generated by immunoSEQ multiplex PCR, the TCRdb table keeps only in-frame clones and is missing some. The sample carries over 25,000 clones, 88% recorded once. Study-wide points: Changes to the top peripheral T cell clonotypes appeared unrelated to pseudoprogression.

V was clipped by 1 base and J by 6 bases, with 9 bases between them. The germline V gene encodes CDR1 LGHNA and CDR2 YSLEER. The CDR3 totals 13 residues. The chain is built from TRBV4-3 and TRBJ1-1; D ambiguous. The input for sequencing was PBMCs, taken from a glioma patient treated with radiotherapy, temozolomide or both. This TCR was recovered from a woman aged 40 to 50 with glioma. As DNA, the CDR3 is TGCGCCAGCAGCCAAGGCGGCTCCCCTGAAGCTTTCTTT. It yields the protein CASSQGGSPEAFF.